This T cell receptor beta chain was profiled in a study of blood T cell repertoires in COVID-19 (dated by TCRdb to 2019 to 2021). As for the study more broadly: The collaborator samples originated in the United States, Italy and Spain and spanned the acute and convalescent phases of COVID-19. The prospective study material was composed of cDNA or gDNA derived from T cells, B-cell-depleted T cells, or PBMCs. Samples came from the ongoing ImmuneRACE study (first 160 participants) plus 1,254 subjects from 6 global collaborators. Subjects who had been exposed to COVID-19, were actively infected with it, or had recovered from it provided the deeply sampled blood TCRbeta repertoires that made up the dataset. The repertoires were released in a freely available public database meant as a resource for research on the immune response to SARS-CoV-2. A de-identified subject ID, COVID-19 status, age in years and sex were almost always included in the sample metadata. Where available, HLA class I and class II types were obtained from metadata supplied by the sample provider rather than from assay-based typing. The investigation overall reported the following: The quantity of clinical and demographic metadata differed by source and by participant and was supplied without curation.

Of note for this clone: Its antigen is currently not known. No much larger clone exists at a distance of one base, and base qualities are not known.

TCRbeta CDR3 regions were amplified from genomic DNA by means of the immunoSEQ Assay, a bias-controlled multiplex PCR. The study's processing was this. The number of nucleated cells in each sample was estimated from the amplification of reference gene primers within the assay. To quantify the absolute abundance of each unique TCRbeta CDR3 rearrangement, sequence reads were collapsed and filtered. For each sample, productive Simpson clonality was calculated by taking the square root of Simpson's diversity index across productive rearrangements. The table comes from immuneACCESS by way of TCRdb, which keeps in-frame sequences with V and J called. Part of the clones is missing from these tables; in studies checked, under half for an unresolved V gene and the rest for unknown reasons. For V, J and clone size, that table is used; D and trimming come from the DNA. The sample table shows about 260,000 clones, and approximately 91% are seen once. The ten largest clones capture about 11% of the sample.

One collaborating source in Seattle enrolled patients while the patients were actively infected and followed the patients over time throughout the course of disease. Each collaborating institution followed its own protocols to collect whole blood in K2EDTA tubes. For TCRbeta analysis, collaborator samples were shipped as frozen whole blood, as isolated PBMCs, or as DNA extracted from either sample type. V is reduced by 6 bases and J by 6 bases, leaving a spacing of 12 bases between them. According to the germline V gene, CDR1 reads SGHTA and CDR2 reads FQGNSA. The CDR3 has 12 amino acids, counting the end cysteine and phenylalanine. The entry retains the CDR3 DNA only, 36 bases that are in frame from base 1.

Rearrangement joined TRBV7-2 to TRBJ2-7; TRBD2 is a weak D gene call, 5 bases matching. Sequencing was carried out using peripheral blood. The TCR comes from a woman aged 25 to 39 with COVID-19, enrolled during active disease. The CDR3 corresponds to CASSPSYREQYF. The DNA sequence follows: TGTGCCAGCAGTCCTAGCTATCGCGAGCAGTACTTC.